Given below is one TCR beta chain in context. Ten or more counts support this clonotype. Its antigen specificity is not known. Base qualities are missing; no much larger clone stands one base away. This sample is drawn from a study of T cells in Graves' hyperthyroidism and ophthalmopathy (dated by TCRdb to 2018 to 2020). General notes on the study: Peripheral blood was sampled at the time of initial diagnosis, prior to any treatment. To identify TCR V-J signatures that set the groups apart, the researchers used a discovery cohort of 100 patients, made up of 40 to 45 with Graves' ophthalmopathy and 57 with stable Graves' hyperthyroidism. Prospective prediction of ophthalmopathy was tested in an independent validation cohort of 18 to 20 hyperthyroidism patients and some 17 patients who later progressed to ophthalmopathy. The 100 discovery patients were divided at random into training and test sets in a 7:3 ratio. In addition, the study compared T-cell repertoires in thyroid tissue and in blood from five to seven Graves' hyperthyroidism patients. Once sampling was done, hyperthyroidism patients were given methimazole at a starting dose of 30 mg daily, whereas ophthalmopathy patients were given high-dose intravenous methylprednisolone. The paper reports TCR Vbeta CDR3 sequencing of over 120 peripheral blood samples: 43 ophthalmopathy, 75 to 80 hyperthyroidism and 17 progressor patients. Findings and caveats that apply to the study as a whole: Sample size was not statistically predetermined, and blinding of investigators to group allocation was not performed. Blood samples also contained most of the expanded thyroid clonotypes (frequency above 0.001), which suggests that blood repertoires may reflect thyroid immune responses. In validation, the model predicted progression to ophthalmopathy a median of around 6.5 months before onset, with roughly 68% sensitivity and 72.22% specificity. A 13 V-J signature model separated ophthalmopathy from stable hyperthyroidism, with 87.88% sensitivity and 81% to 82% specificity in cross-validation and 80%/75% in testing.

Amplification of TCR beta CDR3 regions was carried out from RNA transcripts. The TCR CDR3 was subjected to a first round of RT-PCR using the HTBI primer set and the Qiagen OneStep RT-PCR kit. Libraries were constructed in a second round of multiplex PCR, after which size selection and purification were carried out. The libraries were sequenced on an Illumina HiSeq2000 using paired-end 100 bp reads. Per the original workflow: SOAPnuke was used to process the raw data, with reads discarded if the reads contained adapters or uncalled bases, had a mean Phred below 15, or lacked an exact constant-primer or identifier match. COPE v1.2.5 was used to merge the high-quality paired reads, and each unique nucleotide sequence was defined as a clonotype. MiTCR v1.1 was used to align clonotypes to the IMGT TRBV, TRBD and TRBJ reference segments. Only V-J combinations with frequency above 0.0001, covering roughly 99% of repertoires, were analysed. The TCS score was defined as the ratio of F50 (clonal expansion) to E x V (chaos), calculated using BLOSUM62-based TCRdist between CDR3 peptides within each V-J. Welch's t-statistics and random forest reduced approximately 520 V-J features to about 13, which were used in a naive Bayes classifier (R e1071). In-frame beta chains were kept once TCRdb had trimmed the public reads at Q25 with fastp and called clones with MiXCR. Rows with one shared CDR3 protein collapse into an entry with the most common genes and DNA. Here the V and J calls rest on TCRdb's processing, not on the authors' analysis. Recorded for this sample are under 800,000 distinct CDR3 sequences; around 15% of them occurred a single time. The ten largest clonotypes hold roughly 10% of the sample.

Graves' hyperthyroidism was defined as stable when no progression to ophthalmopathy occurred over 18 months of follow-up. The hyperthyroidism patients were between 18 and 65 years old and newly diagnosed, with a disease duration of less than 2 months. Exclusion was applied to patients with uncontrolled infections, other autoimmune diseases, pregnancy or lactation. Diagnoses were established on the basis of clinical symptoms, serum thyroxine and TRAb, thyroid ultrasound, and orbital computed tomography. PBMCs were isolated from about 10 ml of fresh peripheral blood by Ficoll-Paque density gradient centrifugation. Total RNA was extracted with Trizol reagent, and quality was checked on an Agilent 2100 Bioanalyzer. Sequencing was carried out using blood. The sequence was obtained from a woman aged 18 to 35 with Graves' hyperthyroidism.

The sequenced DNA is TGCAGTGCGAGCTTTAGGGGGCGTCCTGAAGCTTTCTTT. Translated, this gives CSASFRGRPEAFF. The V and J segments used are TRBV20-1 and TRBJ1-1; TRBD1 aligns with 7 central bases. Trimming removed 6 bases from V and 6 bases from J; the gene matches leave 10 bases unexplained. According to the germline V gene (reference sequence), CDR1 reads DFQATT and CDR2 reads SNEGSKA. From the cysteine up to the phenylalanine, the CDR3 has a length of 13 residues. The DNA shown is the 39-base CDR3, in frame from base 1.